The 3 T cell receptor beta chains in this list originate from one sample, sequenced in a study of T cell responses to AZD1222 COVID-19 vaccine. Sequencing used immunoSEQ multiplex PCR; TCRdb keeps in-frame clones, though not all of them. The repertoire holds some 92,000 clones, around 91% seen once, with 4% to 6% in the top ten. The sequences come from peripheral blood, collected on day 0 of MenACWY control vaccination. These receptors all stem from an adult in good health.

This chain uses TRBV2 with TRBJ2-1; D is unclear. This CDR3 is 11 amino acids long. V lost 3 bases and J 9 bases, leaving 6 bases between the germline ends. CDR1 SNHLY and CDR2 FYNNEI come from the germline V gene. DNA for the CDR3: TGTGCCAGCAGTGATGTGGGTGAGCAGTTCTTC. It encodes CASSDVGEQFF.

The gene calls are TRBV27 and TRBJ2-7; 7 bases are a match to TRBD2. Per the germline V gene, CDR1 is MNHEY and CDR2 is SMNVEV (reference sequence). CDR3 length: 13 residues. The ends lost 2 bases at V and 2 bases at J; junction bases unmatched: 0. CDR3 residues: CASSLSGAYEQYF. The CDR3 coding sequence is TGTGCCAGCAGTTTAAGCGGGGCCTACGAGCAGTACTTC.

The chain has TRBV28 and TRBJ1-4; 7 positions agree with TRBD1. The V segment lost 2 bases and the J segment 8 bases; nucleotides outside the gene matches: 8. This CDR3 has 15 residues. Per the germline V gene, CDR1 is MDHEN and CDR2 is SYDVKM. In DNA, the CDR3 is TGTGCCAGCAGTTTACCCCAGGGGGTAGAGGAAAAACTGTTTTTT. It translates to CASSLPQGVEEKLFF.